The sample holds one count of the clone carrying this T cell receptor (beta chain). Its target is unknown. The sample is drawn from a study of cytomegalovirus exposure and HLA in healthy donors. Study-level information: Genotyping of more than 300 donors showed that 70% to 90% belonged to the Caucasian-associated ancestry cluster.

Germline assignment: CDR1 SGHRS and CDR2 YFSETQ. CDR3 length: 14 residues. Trimming took 3 bases from V and 4 from J, leaving 13 bases between them. General observations from the study: Researchers reported in a later analysis that common viral pathogens appeared linked to several top clusters. According to the study, around 150 TCR beta chains were cytomegalovirus-associated. A cluster of highly shared sequence variants was likely a sequencing artifact.

PCR amplification relied on 60 Vbeta primers (plus 13 Jbeta primers). Sequencing was performed with immunoSEQ multiplex PCR; in TCRdb, only in-frame clones are kept and a portion is missing. Found here are approximately 95,000 clones, 81% of them singletons; the top ten hold approximately 3.9%. This receptor was taken from an older woman in good health and CMV-seropositive. J is TRBJ1-1 and V is TRBV5-1; D perhaps matches TRBD1 (6 bases). The sequenced sample was PBMCs. CDR3 sequence: CASSSLGGATEAFF. In DNA, the CDR3 is TGCGCCAGCAGCTCCCTAGGGGGGGCCACTGAAGCTTTCTTT.